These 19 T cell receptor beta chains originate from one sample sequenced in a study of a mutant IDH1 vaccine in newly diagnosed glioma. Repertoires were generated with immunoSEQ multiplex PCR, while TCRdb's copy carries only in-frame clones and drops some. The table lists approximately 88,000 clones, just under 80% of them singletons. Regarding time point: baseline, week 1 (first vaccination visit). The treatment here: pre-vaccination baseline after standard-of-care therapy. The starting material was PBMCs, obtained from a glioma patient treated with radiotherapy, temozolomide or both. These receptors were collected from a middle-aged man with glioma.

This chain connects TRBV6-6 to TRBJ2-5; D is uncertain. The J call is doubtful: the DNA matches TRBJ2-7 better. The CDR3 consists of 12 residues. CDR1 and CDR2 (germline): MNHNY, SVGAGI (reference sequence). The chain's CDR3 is CASSATLDEQYF. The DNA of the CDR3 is TGTGCCAGCAGCGCTACTCTCGACGAGCAGTACTTC.

The CDR3 nucleotides read TGTGCCAGCAGTTTGGGGACAGGGAACGGCTACACCTTC. It codes for CASSLGTGNGYTF. The chain carries TRBV27 and TRBJ1-2, with 9 nucleotides matching TRBD1. J was trimmed by 8 bases and V by 3 bases; bases with no gene match: 4. The CDR3 has 13 residues. Germline CDR1 reads MNHEY; CDR2 reads SMNVEV (reference sequence).

The CDR3 sequence is CASSVGTDTQYF. The DNA for the CDR3 is TGTGCCAGCAGCGTTGGCACAGATACGCAGTATTTT. The chain joins TRBV9 to TRBJ2-3; D remains ambiguous. Germline V gene sequence: CDR1 SGDLS, CDR2 YYNGEE. The CDR3 extends over 12 amino acids. Trimming left V 2 bases short and J 1 base short, with 2 bases between.

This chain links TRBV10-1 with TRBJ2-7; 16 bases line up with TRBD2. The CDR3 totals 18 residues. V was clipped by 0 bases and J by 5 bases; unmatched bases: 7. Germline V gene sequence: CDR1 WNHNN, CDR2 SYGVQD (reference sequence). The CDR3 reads CASSESGTSGRAVDEQYF. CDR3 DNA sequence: TGCGCCAGCAGTGAGTCAGGGACTAGCGGGAGGGCCGTCGACGAGCAGTACTTC.

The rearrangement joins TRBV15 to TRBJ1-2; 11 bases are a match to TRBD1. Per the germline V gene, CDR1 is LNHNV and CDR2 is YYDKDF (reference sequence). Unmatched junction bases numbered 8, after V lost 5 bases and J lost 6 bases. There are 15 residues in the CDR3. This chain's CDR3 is CATSVTPGQGDGYTF. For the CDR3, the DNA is TGTGCCACCAGCGTAACCCCGGGACAGGGGGATGGCTACACCTTC.

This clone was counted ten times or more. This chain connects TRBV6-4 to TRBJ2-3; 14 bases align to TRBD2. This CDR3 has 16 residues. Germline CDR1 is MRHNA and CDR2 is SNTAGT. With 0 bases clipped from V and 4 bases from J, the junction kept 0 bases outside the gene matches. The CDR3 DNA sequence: TGTGCCAGCAGTGACTCGACTAGCGGGGGGGCAGATACGCAGTATTTT. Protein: CASSDSTSGGADTQYF.

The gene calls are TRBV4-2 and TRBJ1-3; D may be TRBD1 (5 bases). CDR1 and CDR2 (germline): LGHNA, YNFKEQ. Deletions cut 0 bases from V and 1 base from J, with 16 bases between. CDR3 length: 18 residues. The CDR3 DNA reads TGTGCCAGCAGCCAAGATCCGCAGGGCCCCCTTTCTGGAAACACCATATATTTT. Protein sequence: CASSQDPQGPLSGNTIYF.

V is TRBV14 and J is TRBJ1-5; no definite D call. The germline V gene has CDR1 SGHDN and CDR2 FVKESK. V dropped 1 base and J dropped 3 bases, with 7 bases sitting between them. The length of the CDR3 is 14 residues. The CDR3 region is CASSQGADNQPQHF. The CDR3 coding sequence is TGTGCCAGCAGCCAAGGGGCAGACAATCAGCCCCAGCATTTT.

The CDR3 nucleotides read TGTGCCAGCAGCTTTACTACCGGGGAGCTGTTTTTT. It translates to CASSFTTGELFF. V gene TRBV13 combines with J gene TRBJ2-2; D remains ambiguous. The CDR3 runs to 12 residues. Trimming removed 3 bases from V and 5 bases from J, with 4 bases in between. CDR1 is PRHDT and CDR2 is FYEKMQ in the germline V gene (reference sequence).

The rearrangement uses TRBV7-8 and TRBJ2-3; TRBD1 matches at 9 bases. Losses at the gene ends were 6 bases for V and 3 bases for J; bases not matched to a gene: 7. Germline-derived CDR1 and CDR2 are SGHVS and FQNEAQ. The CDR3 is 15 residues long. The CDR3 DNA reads TGTGCCAGCAGGGGGGACAGGGAGGGAACAGATACGCAGTATTTT. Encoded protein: CASRGDREGTDTQYF.

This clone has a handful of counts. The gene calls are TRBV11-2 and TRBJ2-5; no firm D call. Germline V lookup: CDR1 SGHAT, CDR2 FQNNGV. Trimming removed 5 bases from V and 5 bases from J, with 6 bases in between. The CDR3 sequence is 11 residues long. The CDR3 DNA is TGTGCCAGCAGCGCGCTTGAGACCCAGTACTTC. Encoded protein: CASSALETQYF.

CDR3 coding DNA: TGTGCCAGCAGCTTAGTTGAGGGCGGTAATGAAAAACTGTTTTTT. It is translated as CASSLVEGGNEKLFF. The chain carries TRBV7-2 and TRBJ1-4; no reliable D call. The CDR3 covers 15 residues. Trimming removed 1 base at V and 4 bases at J, with 10 bases between. The germline V gene encodes CDR1 SGHTA and CDR2 FQGNSA.

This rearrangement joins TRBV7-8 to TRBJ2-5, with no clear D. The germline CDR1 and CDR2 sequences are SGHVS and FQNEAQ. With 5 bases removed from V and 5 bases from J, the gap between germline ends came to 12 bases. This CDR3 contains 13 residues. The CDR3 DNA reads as TGTGCCAGCAGCCCGGGCCTTCTCGAGACCCAGTACTTC. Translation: CASSPGLLETQYF.

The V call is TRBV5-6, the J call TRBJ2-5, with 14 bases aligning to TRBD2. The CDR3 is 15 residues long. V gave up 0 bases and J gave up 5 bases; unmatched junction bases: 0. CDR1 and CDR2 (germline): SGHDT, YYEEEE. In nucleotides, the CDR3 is TGTGCCAGCAGCTTGGGGACTAGCGGGAGGGAGACCCAGTACTTC. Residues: CASSLGTSGRETQYF. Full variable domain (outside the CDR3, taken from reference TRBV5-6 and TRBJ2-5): DAGVTQSPTHLIKTRGQQVTLRCSPKSGHDTVSWYQQALGQGPQFIFQYYEEEERQRGNFPDRFSGHQFPNYSSELNVNALLLGDSALYLCASSLGTSGRETQYFGPGTRLLVL.

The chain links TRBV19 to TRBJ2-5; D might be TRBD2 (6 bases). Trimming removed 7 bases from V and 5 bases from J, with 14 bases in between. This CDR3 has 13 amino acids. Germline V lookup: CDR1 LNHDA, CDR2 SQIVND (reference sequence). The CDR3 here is CASKAGIGETQYF. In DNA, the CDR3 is TGTGCCAGTAAGGCGGGGATTGGGGAGACCCAGTACTTC.

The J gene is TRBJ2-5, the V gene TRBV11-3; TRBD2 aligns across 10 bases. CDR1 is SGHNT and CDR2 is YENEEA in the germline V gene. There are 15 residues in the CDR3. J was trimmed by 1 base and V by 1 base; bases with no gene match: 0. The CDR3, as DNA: TGTGCCAGCAGCTTAGGGACTAGCGGCCAAGAGACCCAGTACTTC. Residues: CASSLGTSGQETQYF.

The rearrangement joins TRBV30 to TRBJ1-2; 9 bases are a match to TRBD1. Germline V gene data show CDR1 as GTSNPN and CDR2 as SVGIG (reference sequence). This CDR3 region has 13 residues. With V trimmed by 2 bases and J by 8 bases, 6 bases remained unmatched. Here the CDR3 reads CAWSNRGPWGYTF. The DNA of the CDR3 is TGTGCCTGGAGTAACAGGGGGCCGTGGGGCTACACCTTC.

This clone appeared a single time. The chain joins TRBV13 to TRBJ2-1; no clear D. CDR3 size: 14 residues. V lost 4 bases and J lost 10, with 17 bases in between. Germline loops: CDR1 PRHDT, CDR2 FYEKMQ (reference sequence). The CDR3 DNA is TGTGCCAGCAGCTCCCGGCCCAGCCTTTTGGAGCAGTTCTTC. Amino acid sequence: CASSSRPSLLEQFF. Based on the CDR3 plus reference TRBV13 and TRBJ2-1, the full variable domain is AAGVIQSPRHLIKEKRETATLKCYPIPRHDTVYWYQQGPGQDPQFLISFYEKMQSDKGSIPDRFSAQQFSDYHSELNMSSLELGDSALYFCASSSRPSLLEQFFGPGTRLTVL.

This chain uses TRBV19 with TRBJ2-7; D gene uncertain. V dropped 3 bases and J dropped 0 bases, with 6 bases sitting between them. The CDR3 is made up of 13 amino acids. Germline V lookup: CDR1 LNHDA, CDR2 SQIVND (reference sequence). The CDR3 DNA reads TGTGCCAGTAGTATTCCAGCCTCCTACGAGCAGTACTTC. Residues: CASSIPASYEQYF.